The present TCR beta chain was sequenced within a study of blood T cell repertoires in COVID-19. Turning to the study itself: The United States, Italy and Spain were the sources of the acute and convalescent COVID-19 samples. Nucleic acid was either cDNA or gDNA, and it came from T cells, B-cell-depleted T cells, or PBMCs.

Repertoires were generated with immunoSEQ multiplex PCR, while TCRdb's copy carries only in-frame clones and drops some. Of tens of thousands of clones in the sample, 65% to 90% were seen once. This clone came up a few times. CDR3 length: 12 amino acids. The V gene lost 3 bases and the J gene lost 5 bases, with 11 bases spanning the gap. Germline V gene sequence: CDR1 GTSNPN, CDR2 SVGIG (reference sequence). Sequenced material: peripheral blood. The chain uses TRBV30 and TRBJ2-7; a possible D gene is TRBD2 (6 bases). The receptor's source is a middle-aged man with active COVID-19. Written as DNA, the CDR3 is TGTGCCTGGAGCGCTTGGGGGGACGAGCAGTACTTC. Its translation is CAWSAWGDEQYF.